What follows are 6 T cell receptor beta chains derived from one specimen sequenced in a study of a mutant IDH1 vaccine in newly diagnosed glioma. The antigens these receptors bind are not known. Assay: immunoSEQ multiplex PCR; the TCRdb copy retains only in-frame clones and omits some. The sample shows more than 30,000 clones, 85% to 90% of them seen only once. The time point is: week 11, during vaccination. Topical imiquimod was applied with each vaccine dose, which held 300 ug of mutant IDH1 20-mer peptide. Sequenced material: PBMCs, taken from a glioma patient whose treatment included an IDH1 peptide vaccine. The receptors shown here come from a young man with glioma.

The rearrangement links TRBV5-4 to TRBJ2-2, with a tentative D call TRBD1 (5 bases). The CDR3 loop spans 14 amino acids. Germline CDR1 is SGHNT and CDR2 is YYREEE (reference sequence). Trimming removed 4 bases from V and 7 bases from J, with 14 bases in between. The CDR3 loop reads CASSPQGNGGELFF. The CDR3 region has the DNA TGTGCCAGCAGCCCGCAGGGTAACGGCGGGGAGCTGTTTTTT.

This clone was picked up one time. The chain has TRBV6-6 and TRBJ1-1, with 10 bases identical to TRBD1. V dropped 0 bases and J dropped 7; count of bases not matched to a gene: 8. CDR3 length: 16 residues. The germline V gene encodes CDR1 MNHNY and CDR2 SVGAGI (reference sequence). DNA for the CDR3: TGTGCCAGCAGTTACTCGATTGGACAGGGGGTAGTTGAAGCTTTCTTT. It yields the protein CASSYSIGQGVVEAFF.

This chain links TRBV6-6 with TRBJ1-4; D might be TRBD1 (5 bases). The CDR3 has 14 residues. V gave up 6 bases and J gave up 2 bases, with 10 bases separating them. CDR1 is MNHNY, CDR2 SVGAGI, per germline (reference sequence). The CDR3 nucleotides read TGTGCCAGCAGCTTTCGGGACACTAATGAAAAACTGTTTTTT. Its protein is CASSFRDTNEKLFF.

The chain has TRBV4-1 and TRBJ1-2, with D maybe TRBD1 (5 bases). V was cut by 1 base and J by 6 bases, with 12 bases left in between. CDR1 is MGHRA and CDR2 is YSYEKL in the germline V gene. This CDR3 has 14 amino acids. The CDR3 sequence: CASSQVGGLDGYTF. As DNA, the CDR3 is TGCGCCAGCAGCCAAGTGGGGGGGTTGGATGGCTACACCTTC.

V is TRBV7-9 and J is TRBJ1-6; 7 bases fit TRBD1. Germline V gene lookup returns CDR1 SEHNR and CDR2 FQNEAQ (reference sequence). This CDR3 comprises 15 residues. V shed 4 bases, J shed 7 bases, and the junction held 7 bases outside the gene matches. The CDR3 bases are TGTGCCAGCAGCTCGAGTCCGGGACAGAATTCACCCCTCCACTTT. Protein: CASSSSPGQNSPLHF.

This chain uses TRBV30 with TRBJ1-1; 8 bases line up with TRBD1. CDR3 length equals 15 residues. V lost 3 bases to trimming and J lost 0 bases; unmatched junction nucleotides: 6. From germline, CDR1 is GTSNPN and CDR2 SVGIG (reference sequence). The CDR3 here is CAWRMGTGLNTEAFF. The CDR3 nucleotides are TGTGCCTGGAGGATGGGGACAGGTTTGAACACTGAAGCTTTCTTT.